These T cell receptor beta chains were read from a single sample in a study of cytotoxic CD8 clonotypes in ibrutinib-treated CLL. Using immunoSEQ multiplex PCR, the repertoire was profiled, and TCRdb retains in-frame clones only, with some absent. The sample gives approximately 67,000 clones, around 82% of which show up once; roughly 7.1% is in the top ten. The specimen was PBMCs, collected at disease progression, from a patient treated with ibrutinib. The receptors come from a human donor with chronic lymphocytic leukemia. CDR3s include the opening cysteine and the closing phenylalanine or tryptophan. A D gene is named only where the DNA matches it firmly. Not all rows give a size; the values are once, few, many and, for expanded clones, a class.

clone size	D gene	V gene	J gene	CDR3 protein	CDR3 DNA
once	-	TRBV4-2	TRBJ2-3	CASSQDLVGTDTQYF	TGTGCCAGCAGCCAAGATTTGGTGGGCACAGATACGCAGTATTTT
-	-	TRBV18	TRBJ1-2	CASSPMGGDGYTF	TGTGCCAGCTCGCCTATGGGGGGCGATGGCTACACCTTC
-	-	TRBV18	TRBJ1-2	CASSPQGYGYTF	TGTGCCAGCTCACCTCAGGGCTATGGCTACACCTTC
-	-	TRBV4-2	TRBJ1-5	CASSQDRNQPQHF	TGTGCCAGCAGCCAAGACAGGAATCAGCCCCAGCATTTT
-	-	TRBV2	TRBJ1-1	CASRSRGLNTEAFF	TGTGCCAGCAGGAGCCGGGGCCTAAACACTGAAGCTTTCTTT
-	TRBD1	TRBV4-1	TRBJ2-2	CASSQDHLRGTGFTGELFF	TGCGCCAGCAGCCAAGATCATCTTCGTGGGACAGGGTTCACCGGGGAGCTGTTTTTT
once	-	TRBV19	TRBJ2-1	CASSIRGVINEQFF	TGTGCCAGTAGTATTAGGGGCGTAATCAATGAGCAGTTCTTC
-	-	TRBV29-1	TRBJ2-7	CSVEESYRESPSYEQYF	TGCAGCGTTGAAGAGTCTTACAGGGAATCCCCCTCCTACGAGCAGTACTTC
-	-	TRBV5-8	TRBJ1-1	CASSLGQSMNTEAFF	TGTGCCAGCAGCTTGGGGCAGTCGATGAACACTGAAGCTTTCTTT
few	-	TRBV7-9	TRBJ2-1	CAGETDHNEQFF	TGTGCCGGAGAGACAGATCACAATGAGCAGTTCTTC
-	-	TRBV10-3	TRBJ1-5	CAIRRGGDQPQHF	TGTGCCATCCGAAGGGGGGGGGATCAGCCCCAGCATTTT
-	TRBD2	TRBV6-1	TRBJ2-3	CASTKERGATSYF	TGTGCCAGCACTAAAGAGCGGGGGGCAACTTCGTATTTT
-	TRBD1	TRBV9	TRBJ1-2	CASSVSRGFYGYTF	TGTGCCAGCAGCGTATCCAGGGGGTTCTATGGCTACACCTTC
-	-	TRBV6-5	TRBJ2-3	CASSYLLPTDTQYF	TGTGCCAGCAGTTACCTCTTACCCACAGATACGCAGTATTTT
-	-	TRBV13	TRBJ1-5	CASSLRGENQPQHF	TGTGCCAGCAGCTTAAGAGGAGAAAATCAGCCCCAGCATTTT
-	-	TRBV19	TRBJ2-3	CAGRDGSTDTQYF	TGTGCCGGTAGGGACGGTAGCACAGATACGCAGTATTTT
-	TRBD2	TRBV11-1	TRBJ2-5	CASSLRGVAGGQETQYF	TGTGCCAGCAGCTTACGCGGTGTCGCGGGAGGGCAGGAGACCCAGTACTTC
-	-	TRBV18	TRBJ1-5	CASSGQFNQPQHF	TGTGCCAGCTCAGGACAGTTCAATCAGCCCCAGCATTTT
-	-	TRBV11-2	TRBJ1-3	CASSLLGSLGSGNTIYF	TGTGCCAGCAGCTTGTTAGGGAGCCTTGGCTCTGGAAACACCATATATTTT
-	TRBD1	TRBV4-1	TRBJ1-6	CASSHTDRGNSPLHF	TGCGCCAGCAGCCATACTGACAGGGGTAATTCACCCCTCCACTTT
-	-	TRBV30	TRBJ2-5	CAWSVRETQYF	TGTGCCTGGAGTGTACGAGAGACCCAGTACTTC
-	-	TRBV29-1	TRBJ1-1	CSVDRGFTEAFF	TGCAGCGTTGATCGGGGCTTCACTGAAGCTTTCTTT
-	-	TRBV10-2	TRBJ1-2	CASSDRSYGYTF	TGCGCCAGCAGTGACAGGAGCTATGGCTACACCTTC
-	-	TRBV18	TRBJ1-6	CASSPLGTNSPLHF	TGTGCCAGCTCACCTCTGGGGACGAATTCACCCCTCCACTTT
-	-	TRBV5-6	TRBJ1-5	CASSLGEDQPQHF	TGTGCCAGCAGCTTGGGGGAGGATCAGCCCCAGCATTTT
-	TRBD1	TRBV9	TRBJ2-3	CASSVDSGQGTQYF	TGTGCCAGCAGCGTAGATTCGGGACAGGGTACGCAGTATTTT
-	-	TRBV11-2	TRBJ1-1	CASSLGWVGNTEAFF	TGTGCCAGCAGCTTAGGATGGGTTGGGAACACTGAAGCTTTCTTT
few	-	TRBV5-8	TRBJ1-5	CASSVPQGKRGNQPQHF	TGTGCCAGCAGCGTACCTCAGGGAAAGAGGGGCAATCAGCCCCAGCATTTT
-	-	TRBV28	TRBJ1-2	CASSPGQSSYGYTF	TGTGCCAGCAGTCCAGGGCAGAGTTCCTATGGCTACACCTTC
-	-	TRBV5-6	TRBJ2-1	CASSSRTIEQFF	TGTGCCAGCAGCTCGCGGACGATTGAGCAGTTCTTC
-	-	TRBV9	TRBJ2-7	CASSTEGLATTYEQYF	TGTGCCAGCAGCACCGAGGGGCTAGCGACCACCTACGAGCAGTACTTC
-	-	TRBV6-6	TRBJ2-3	CASSYGGVDTQYF	TGTGCCAGCAGTTACGGCGGTGTGGATACGCAGTATTTT
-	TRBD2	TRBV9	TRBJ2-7	CASRWGLAGEYEQYF	TGTGCCAGCAGATGGGGACTAGCGGGAGAGTACGAGCAGTACTTC
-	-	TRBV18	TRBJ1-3	CASSSAGSNSGNTIYF	TGTGCCAGCTCCTCCGCCGGGTCAAACTCTGGAAACACCATATATTTT
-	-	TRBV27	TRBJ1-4	CASRGVSNEKLFF	TGTGCCAGCCGGGGGGTTTCTAATGAAAAACTGTTTTTT
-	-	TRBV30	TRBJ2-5	CAWSVLTGETQYF	TGTGCCTGGAGTGTGTTGACGGGGGAGACCCAGTACTTC
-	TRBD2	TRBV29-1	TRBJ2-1	CSVPGTSGGFYNEQFF	TGCAGCGTCCCCGGGACTAGCGGGGGATTTTACAATGAGCAGTTCTTC
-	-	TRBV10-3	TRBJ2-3	CAIRTSNTDTQYF	TGTGCCATCAGGACTAGTAACACAGATACGCAGTATTTT
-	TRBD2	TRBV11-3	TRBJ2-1	CASSLDSWLAGDNEQFF	TGTGCCAGCAGCTTAGATTCTTGGTTGGCGGGAGACAATGAGCAGTTCTTC
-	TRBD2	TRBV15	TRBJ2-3	CATSREATSGRRADTQYF	TGTGCCACCAGCAGAGAAGCTACTAGCGGGAGACGAGCAGATACGCAGTATTTT
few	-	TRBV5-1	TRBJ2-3	CASSLTGTRSTDTQYF	TGCGCCAGCAGCTTGACCGGGACACGAAGCACAGATACGCAGTATTTT
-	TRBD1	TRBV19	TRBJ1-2	CASSRQGWGYTF	TGTGCCAGTAGCCGACAGGGATGGGGCTACACCTTC
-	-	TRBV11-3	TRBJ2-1	CASSPRDRSNEQFF	TGTGCCAGCAGCCCCCGGGACCGTAGCAATGAGCAGTTCTTC
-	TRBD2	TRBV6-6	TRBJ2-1	CASSLWTSGSGGEQFF	TGTGCCAGCAGCCTCTGGACTAGCGGGAGCGGGGGTGAGCAGTTCTTC
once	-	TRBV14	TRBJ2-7	CASSQDRGVSFYEQYF	TGTGCCAGCAGCCAAGATCGAGGGGTATCGTTCTACGAGCAGTACTTC
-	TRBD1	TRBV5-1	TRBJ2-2	CASSWTGNTGELFF	TGCGCCAGCAGCTGGACAGGTAACACCGGGGAGCTGTTTTTT
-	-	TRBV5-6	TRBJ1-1	CASSTRVWGDTEAFF	TGTGCCAGCAGCACCCGGGTATGGGGGGACACTGAAGCTTTCTTT
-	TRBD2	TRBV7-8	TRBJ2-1	CASSLGTSGTYNEQFF	TGTGCCAGCAGCTTAGGGACTAGCGGGACTTACAATGAGCAGTTCTTC
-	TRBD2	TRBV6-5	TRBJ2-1	CASSPPAGGSDEQFF	TGTGCCAGCAGCCCCCCGGCGGGAGGTAGCGATGAGCAGTTCTTC
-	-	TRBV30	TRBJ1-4	CAWSVSLTNEKLFF	TGTGCCTGGAGTGTAAGCCTAACTAATGAAAAACTGTTTTTT
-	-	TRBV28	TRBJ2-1	CASSYPGANEQFF	TGTGCCAGCAGCTACCCAGGGGCGAATGAGCAGTTCTTC
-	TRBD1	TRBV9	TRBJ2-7	CASSVGEGQGVYEQYF	TGTGCCAGCAGCGTAGGGGAGGGACAGGGAGTCTACGAGCAGTACTTC
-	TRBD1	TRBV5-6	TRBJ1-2	CASSSPDRDGYTF	TGTGCCAGCAGCAGCCCGGACAGGGATGGCTACACCTTC
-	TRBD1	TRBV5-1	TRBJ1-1	CASSLTGTGEAFF	TGCGCCAGCAGCCTGACTGGGACAGGTGAAGCTTTCTTT
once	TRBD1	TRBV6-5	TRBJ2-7	CASSSRTGGSYEQYF	TGTGCCAGCAGCTCCCGGACAGGGGGTTCCTACGAGCAGTACTTC
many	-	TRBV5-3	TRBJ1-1	CARSLGAGAAPEAFF	TGTGCCAGAAGCTTGGGCGCAGGGGCGGCCCCTGAAGCTTTCTTT
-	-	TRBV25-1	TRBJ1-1	CASSRWGRTEAFF	TGTGCCAGCTCCCGATGGGGGCGAACTGAAGCTTTCTTT